Below, 13 T cell receptor beta chains from the same sample are listed, as sequenced in a study of cytomegalovirus exposure and HLA in healthy donors. PCR amplification relied on 60 Vbeta primers (plus 13 Jbeta primers). Here immunoSEQ multiplex PCR was the method, and the copy in TCRdb shows in-frame clones only, minus some. The sample consists of under 150,000 clones, roughly 67% of them appearing once. Input material: PBMCs. The receptors originated from a man in his late teens or twenties in good health and CMV-seropositive.

The chain links TRBV19 to TRBJ2-7; the match to TRBD1 covers 8 bases. CDR3 size: 14 residues. V lost 5 bases and J lost 6; bases outside the gene matches: 9. The germline gives CDR1 LNHDA, CDR2 SQIVND (reference sequence). CDR3 sequence reads: CASSPIPDRAEQYF. In nucleotides, the CDR3 is TGTGCCAGTAGTCCGATCCCGGACAGGGCCGAGCAGTACTTC.

This rearrangement joins TRBV29-1 to TRBJ2-6; tentatively, D is TRBD1 (6 bases). Trimming cost V 4 bases and J 0 bases, with 16 bases left between them. This CDR3 spans 17 amino acids. Germline CDR1 and CDR2: SQVTM and ANQGSEA. The CDR3 sequence: CSVVGQSDNSGANVLTF. CDR3 in DNA: TGCAGCGTTGTTGGACAGAGCGACAACTCTGGGGCCAACGTCCTGACTTTC.

J is TRBJ2-3 and V is TRBV6-5, with TRBD2 identical over 8 bases. Unmatched junction bases numbered 6, after V lost 2 bases and J lost 2 bases. The CDR3 has 16 residues. The germline V gene encodes CDR1 MNHEY and CDR2 SVGAGI. The CDR3 DNA reads TGTGCCAGCAGTTACCGCCTAGCGGGCACCACAGATACGCAGTATTTT. It translates to CASSYRLAGTTDTQYF.

This clone was observed once. The chain uses TRBV28 and TRBJ2-7, with 7 bases lining up with TRBD1. Germline values: CDR1 MDHEN, CDR2 SYDVKM. V shed 1 base, J shed 6 bases, and the junction held 6 bases outside the gene matches. CDR3 length: 14 amino acids. The chain's CDR3 is CASSLSGTVTEQYF. CDR3 coding DNA: TGTGCCAGCAGTTTATCCGGGACAGTTACCGAGCAGTACTTC. Based on the CDR3 plus reference TRBV28 and TRBJ2-7, the full variable domain is DVKVTQSSRYLVKRTGEKVFLECVQDMDHENMFWYRQDPGLGLRLIYFSYDVKMKEKGDIPEGYSVSREKKERFSLILESASTNQTSMYLCASSLSGTVTEQYFGPGTRLTVT.

The chain uses TRBV6-4 and TRBJ1-1; a weak D match, TRBD1 (5 bases). Germline V gene data show CDR1 as MRHNA and CDR2 as SNTAGT. Trimming left V 4 bases short and J 4 bases short, with 13 bases between. This CDR3 has 14 residues. The CDR3 here is CASSAWKGATEAFF. Written as DNA, the CDR3 is TGTGCCAGCAGTGCTTGGAAAGGGGCCACTGAAGCTTTCTTT.

This clone was seen only a few times. The chain links TRBV11-2 to TRBJ2-6; tentative D call: TRBD1 (7 bases). Trimming cost V 1 base and J 2 bases, with 12 bases left between them. Germline V gene sequence: CDR1 SGHAT, CDR2 FQNNGV. This CDR3 spans 17 amino acids. The CDR3 DNA reads as TGTGCCAGCAGCTTAGGACAGGGAGGCGCTGGGGCCAACGTCCTGACTTTC. Translated, it gives CASSLGQGGAGANVLTF.

The table lists this clone with a few counts. This sequence joins TRBV6-6 and TRBJ2-1; 7 bases agree with TRBD2. The germline V gene has CDR1 MNHNY and CDR2 SVGAGI (reference sequence). The CDR3 sequence is 15 residues long. Germline trimming cut 6 bases from V and 4 bases from J; bases unmatched to any gene: 9. The CDR3 sequence: CASSETSAEYNEQFF. The CDR3, as DNA: TGTGCCAGCAGCGAAACTAGCGCAGAATACAATGAGCAGTTCTTC.

The V call is TRBV11-2, the J call TRBJ2-5, with TRBD2 matching 7 bases. The CDR3 length is 12 residues. V gave up 5 bases and J gave up 5 bases; unmatched junction bases: 2. In germline, CDR1 is SGHAT, CDR2 FQNNGV. As DNA, the CDR3 is TGTGCCAGCAGCCTTAGCGGGGAGACCCAGTACTTC. Protein sequence: CASSLSGETQYF.

This sequence joins TRBV2 and TRBJ2-5; tentative D call: TRBD1 (6 bases). V gave up 4 bases and J gave up 9 bases, with 21 bases separating them. Germline V CDR1 and CDR2: SNHLY, FYNNEI. The CDR3 runs 15 residues. The CDR3 reads CASSGSRGDPGPQYF. CDR3 DNA sequence: TGTGCCAGCAGTGGTTCCAGGGGCGACCCGGGGCCCCAGTACTTC.

The gene calls are TRBV7-9 and TRBJ2-2; TRBD1 matches 9 bases. Germline CDR1 reads SEHNR; CDR2 reads FQNEAQ (reference sequence). V shed 5 bases, J shed 6 bases, and the junction held 7 bases outside the gene matches. The CDR3 is 15 amino acids. The CDR3 spells CASSNRTGGPGELFF. The CDR3 DNA is TGTGCCAGCAGCAACAGAACAGGGGGCCCCGGGGAGCTGTTTTTT.

The genes are TRBV19 and TRBJ1-5, with TRBD1 identical over 7 bases. Germline CDR1 LNHDA, CDR2 SQIVND (reference sequence). J lost 7 bases, V lost 3 bases, and 6 bases had no gene match. The CDR3 consists of 14 residues. The CDR3 is CASSIQGGQQPQHF. The CDR3 bases are TGTGCCAGTAGTATCCAGGGGGGTCAACAGCCCCAGCATTTT. Using reference TRBV19 and TRBJ1-5 for the parts outside the CDR3, the full variable domain is DGGITQSPKYLFRKEGQNVTLSCEQNLNHDAMYWYRQDPGQGLRLIYYSQIVNDFQKGDIAEGYSVSREKKESFPLTVTSAQKNPTAFYLCASSIQGGQQPQHFGDGTRLSIL.

V is TRBV9 and J is TRBJ1-3, with 10 bases that match TRBD1. CDR1 SGDLS and CDR2 YYNGEE come from the germline V gene. This CDR3 has 14 residues. V was clipped by 0 bases and J by 8 bases; unmatched bases: 2. The CDR3 region is CASSVGDRGDTIYF. The CDR3 bases are TGTGCCAGCAGCGTAGGGGACAGGGGTGACACCATATATTTT.

The chain is built from TRBV7-9 and TRBJ2-3, with 8 bases matching TRBD2. This CDR3 contains 16 residues. Germline-derived CDR1 and CDR2 are SEHNR and FQNEAQ (reference sequence). The J segment lost 3 bases and the V segment lost 5 bases, leaving 10 bases of the junction unmatched. Here the CDR3 DNA reads TGTGCCAGCAGCCTCGGACCGGGGGGGCCGACAGATACGCAGTATTTT. This sequence encodes CASSLGPGGPTDTQYF.